A selection of T cell receptor beta chains follows, all from one sample in a study of blood T cell repertoires in COVID-19. Clones were sequenced by immunoSEQ multiplex PCR, and TCRdb holds only the in-frame ones, with some missing. The sample yields about 75,000 clones, roughly 89% seen once. The material sequenced was peripheral blood. The receptor source for this set is a woman between 45 and 65 years old with acute or convalescent COVID-19. Both conserved end residues are part of each CDR3. A D gene is named only where the DNA matches it firmly. Some rows mark clone size as missing; the rest say once, few, many or name a class of expanded clone.

J | size | D | V | DNA | CDR3
TRBJ2-1 | . | TRBD2 | TRBV11-3 | TGTGCCAGCAGCTTAGACAGGCGTTTAGCGGGAGGAAAGGATGAGCAGTTCTTC | CASSLDRRLAGGKDEQFF
TRBJ2-1 | . | . | TRBV3-1/TRBV3-2 | TGTGCCAGCAGCCAGTCGGGTAGCGGATACAATGAGCAGTTCTTC | CASSQSGSGYNEQFF
TRBJ2-3 | . | TRBD2 | TRBV28 | TGTGCCAGCAGTCGGACTAGCGGGAGGGCCCAAGATACGCAGTATTTT | CASSRTSGRAQDTQYF
TRBJ1-6 | . | . | TRBV2 | TGTGCCAGCTCAGGGGATAATTCACCCCTCCACTTT | CASSGDNSPLHF
TRBJ2-7 | . | . | TRBV5-1 | TGCGCCAGCAGCTTGCAGGGATGGGGTGACGAGCAGTACTTC | CASSLQGWGDEQYF
TRBJ2-1 | . | . | TRBV19 | TGTGCCAGTAGTATCCAGATACAGGGAAAAACCTACAATGAGCAGTTCTTC | CASSIQIQGKTYNEQFF
TRBJ2-4 | . | . | TRBV18 | TGTGCCAGCTCACCCGGACAGAGGGGTAGCATTCAGTACTTC | CASSPGQRGSIQYF
TRBJ2-7 | once | . | TRBV6-5 | TGTGCCAGCAGCCGGCAGGCCACCCGCTCCTACGAGCAGTACTTC | CASSRQATRSYEQYF
TRBJ1-4 | . | TRBD1 | TRBV27 | TGTGCCAGCAGTACGCTACCGGGACAGATTAATGAAAAACTGTTTTTT | CASSTLPGQINEKLFF
TRBJ2-5 | . | TRBD1 | TRBV24-1 | TGTGCCACCAGCGGGTCGGGACAGGGGGTAGGAGAGACCCAGTACTTC | CATSGSGQGVGETQYF